Presented here are 5 T cell receptor beta chains from one specimen sequenced in a study of blood T cells in healthy people across ages. The use of a sample-barcoded 5' primer and a J-beta primer mix characterized a second PCR of about 7 to 12 cycles. A single record per CDR3 protein comes from TCRdb applying MiXCR to the 5' RACE reads. This sample carries around 1.7 million distinct CDR3 sequences, roughly 27% of them seen once, and the ten largest clones take around 7.7%. Material for sequencing was blood. These receptors were collected from a woman under 40 in good health.

Note on this clonotype: A single base separates this from a much larger clone, so it may be a read error. This chain connects TRBV10-3 to TRBJ1-2; D unclear. The CDR3 is 13 residues long. The germline V gene encodes CDR1 ENHRY and CDR2 SYGVKD. V lost 6 bases and J lost 8, with 16 bases in between. CDR3 nucleotides: TGTGCCATCAGGGGTTCGGAAGCCGGAGGCTACACCTTC. It yields the protein CAIRGSEAGGYTF.

This clonotype turned up a few times. The chain uses TRBV2 and TRBJ1-5; D gene uncertain. The CDR3 spans 13 residues. Per the germline V gene, CDR1 is SNHLY and CDR2 is FYNNEI. The V gene lost 8 bases and the J gene lost 3 bases, with 11 bases spanning the gap. CDR3 loop: CASHPEPNQPQHF. The CDR3 coding sequence is TGTGCCAGCCATCCGGAACCCAATCAGCCCCAGCATTTT.

The chain couples TRBV28 to TRBJ1-2, with D unresolved. The V end lost 6 bases, the J end lost 4 bases, and 12 bases lay between the germline ends. This CDR3 region has 13 residues. Germline CDR1 reads MDHEN; CDR2 reads SYDVKM. This CDR3 is CASRGDIGYGYTF. DNA for the CDR3: TGTGCCAGCAGGGGCGACATTGGCTATGGCTACACCTTC.

This clonotype was observed a handful of times. V is TRBV29-1 and J is TRBJ1-1; 7 bases fit TRBD1. The CDR3 sequence is 12 residues long. The V gene's germline CDR1 is SQVTM and CDR2 ANQGSEA. V lost 6 bases and J lost 1; bases outside the gene matches: 2. CDR3 loop: CSVQGGNTEAFF. The CDR3 DNA reads TGCAGCGTCCAGGGGGGGAACACTGAAGCTTTCTTT.

The sample holds many counts of this clonotype. The J gene is TRBJ1-2, the V gene TRBV5-1; D gene ambiguous. Trimming took off 0 bases at V and 1 base at J, with 7 bases between the two ends. CDR1 and CDR2 (germline): SGHRS, YFSETQ. The CDR3 is 14 amino acids. Written as DNA, the CDR3 is TGCGCCAGCAGCTTGGAGGGCAGTAACTATGGCTACACCTTC. It translates to CASSLEGSNYGYTF. Combining the CDR3 with reference TRBV5-1 and TRBJ1-2 gives the whole variable domain KAGVTQTPRYLIKTRGQQVTLSCSPISGHRSVSWYQQTPGQGLQFLFEYFSETQRNKGNFPGRFSGRQFSNSRSEMNVSTLELGDSALYLCASSLEGSNYGYTFGSGTRLTVV.